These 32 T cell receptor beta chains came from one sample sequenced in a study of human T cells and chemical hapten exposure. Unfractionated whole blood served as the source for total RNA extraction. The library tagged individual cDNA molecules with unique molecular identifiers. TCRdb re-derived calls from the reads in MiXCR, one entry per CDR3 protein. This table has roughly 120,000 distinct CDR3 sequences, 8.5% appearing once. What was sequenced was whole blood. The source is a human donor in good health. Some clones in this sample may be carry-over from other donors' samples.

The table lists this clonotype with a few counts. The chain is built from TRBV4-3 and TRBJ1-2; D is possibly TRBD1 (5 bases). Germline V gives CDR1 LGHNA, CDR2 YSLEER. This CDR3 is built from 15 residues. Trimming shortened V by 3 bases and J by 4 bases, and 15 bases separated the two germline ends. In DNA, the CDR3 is TGCGCCAGCAGCCACCCCCCTGGGAGGGGCTATGGCTACACCTTC. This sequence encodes CASSHPPGRGYGYTF.

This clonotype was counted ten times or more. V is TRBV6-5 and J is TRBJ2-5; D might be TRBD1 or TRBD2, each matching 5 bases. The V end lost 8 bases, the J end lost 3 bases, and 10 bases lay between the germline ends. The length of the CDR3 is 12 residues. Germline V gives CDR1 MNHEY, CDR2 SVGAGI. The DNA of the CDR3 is TGTGCCAGCGGTAGAGGGGAAGAGACCCAGTACTTC. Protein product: CASGRGEETQYF.

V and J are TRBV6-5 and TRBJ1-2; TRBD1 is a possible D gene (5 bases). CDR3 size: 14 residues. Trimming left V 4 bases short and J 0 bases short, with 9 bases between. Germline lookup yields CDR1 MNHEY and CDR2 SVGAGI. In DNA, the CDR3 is TGTGCCAGCAGTTGGGGACGCACTAACTATGGCTACACCTTC. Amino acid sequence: CASSWGRTNYGYTF.

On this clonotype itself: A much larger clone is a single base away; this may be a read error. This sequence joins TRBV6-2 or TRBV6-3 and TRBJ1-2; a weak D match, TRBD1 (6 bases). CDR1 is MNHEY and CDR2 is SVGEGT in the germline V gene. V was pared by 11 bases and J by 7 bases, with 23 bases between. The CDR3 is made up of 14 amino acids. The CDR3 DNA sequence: TGTGCCGTCAGCCGTGGACAGTGGCAGTCTGGCTACACCTTC. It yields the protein CAVSRGQWQSGYTF.

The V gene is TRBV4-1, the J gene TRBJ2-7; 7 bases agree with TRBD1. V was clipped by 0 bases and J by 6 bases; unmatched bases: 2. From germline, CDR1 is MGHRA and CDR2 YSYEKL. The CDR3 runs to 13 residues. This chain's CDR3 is CASSQETGAEQYF. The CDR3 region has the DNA TGCGCCAGCAGCCAAGAAACAGGGGCCGAGCAGTACTTC.

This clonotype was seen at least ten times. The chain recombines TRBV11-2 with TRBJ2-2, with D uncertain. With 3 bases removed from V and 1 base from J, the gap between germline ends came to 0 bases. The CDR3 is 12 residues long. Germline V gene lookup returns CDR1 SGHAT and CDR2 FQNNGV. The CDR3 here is CASSLNTGELFF. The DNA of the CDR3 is TGTGCCAGCAGCTTGAACACCGGGGAGCTGTTTTTT.

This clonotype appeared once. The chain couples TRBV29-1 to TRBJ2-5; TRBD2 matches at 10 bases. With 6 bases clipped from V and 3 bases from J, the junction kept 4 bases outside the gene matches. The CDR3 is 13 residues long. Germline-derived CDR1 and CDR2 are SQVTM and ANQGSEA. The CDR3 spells CSVEGLAKETQYF. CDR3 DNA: TGCAGCGTGGAGGGACTAGCGAAAGAGACCCAGTACTTC.

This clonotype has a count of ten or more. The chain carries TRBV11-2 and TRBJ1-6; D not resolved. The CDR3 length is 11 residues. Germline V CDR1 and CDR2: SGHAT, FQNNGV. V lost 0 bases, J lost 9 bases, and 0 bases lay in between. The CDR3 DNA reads TGTGCCAGCAGCTTAGATTCACCCCTCCACTTT. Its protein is CASSLDSPLHF.

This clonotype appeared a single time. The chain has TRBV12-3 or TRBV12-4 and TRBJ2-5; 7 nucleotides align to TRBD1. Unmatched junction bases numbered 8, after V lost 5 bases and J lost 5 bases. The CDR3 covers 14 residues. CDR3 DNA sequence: TGTGCCAGCAGTAAACAGGGGAATCAGGAGACCCAGTACTTC. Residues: CASSKQGNQETQYF.

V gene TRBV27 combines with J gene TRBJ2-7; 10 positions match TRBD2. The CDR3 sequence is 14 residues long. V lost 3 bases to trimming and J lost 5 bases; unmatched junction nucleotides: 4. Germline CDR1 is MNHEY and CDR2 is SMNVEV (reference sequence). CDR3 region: CASSLGSGRNEQYF. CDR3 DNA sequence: TGTGCCAGCAGTTTGGGTAGCGGGAGGAACGAGCAGTACTTC.

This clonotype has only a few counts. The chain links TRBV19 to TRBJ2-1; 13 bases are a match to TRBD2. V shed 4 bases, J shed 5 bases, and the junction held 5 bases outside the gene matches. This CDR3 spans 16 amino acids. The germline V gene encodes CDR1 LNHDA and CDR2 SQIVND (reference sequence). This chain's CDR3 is CASSTLLAGGDNEQFF. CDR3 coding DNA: TGTGCCAGTAGTACCTTACTAGCGGGAGGGGACAATGAGCAGTTCTTC.

CDR3 loop: CASSYPGDRAQGYTF. DNA for the CDR3: TGTGCCAGCAGTTACCCCGGGGACAGGGCACAGGGCTACACCTTC. The chain recombines TRBV6-6 with TRBJ1-2; TRBD1 agrees at 9 bases. Germline lookup yields CDR1 MNHNY and CDR2 SVGAGI (reference sequence). The CDR3 contains 15 residues. V lost 2 bases to trimming and J lost 8 bases; unmatched junction nucleotides: 9.

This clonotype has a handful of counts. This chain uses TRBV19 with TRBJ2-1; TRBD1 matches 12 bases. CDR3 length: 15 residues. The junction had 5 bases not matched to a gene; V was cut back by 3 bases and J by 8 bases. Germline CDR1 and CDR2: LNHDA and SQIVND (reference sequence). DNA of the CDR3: TGTGCCAGTAGTATCCGGGACAGGGGGCTCGATGAGCAGTTCTTC. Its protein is CASSIRDRGLDEQFF.

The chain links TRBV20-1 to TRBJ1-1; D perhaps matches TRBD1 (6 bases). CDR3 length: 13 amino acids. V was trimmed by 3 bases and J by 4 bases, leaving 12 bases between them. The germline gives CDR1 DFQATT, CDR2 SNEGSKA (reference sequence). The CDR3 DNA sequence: TGCAGTGCTAGGACACAACAGGGCACTGAAGCTTTCTTT. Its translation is CSARTQQGTEAFF.

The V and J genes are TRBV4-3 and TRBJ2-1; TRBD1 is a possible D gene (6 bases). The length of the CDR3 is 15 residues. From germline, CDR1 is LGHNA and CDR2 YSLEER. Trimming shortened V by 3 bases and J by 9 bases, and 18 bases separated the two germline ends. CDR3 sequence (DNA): TGCGCCAGCAGCCAGGGACAACATCGAGGCACTGAGCAGTTCTTC. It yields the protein CASSQGQHRGTEQFF.

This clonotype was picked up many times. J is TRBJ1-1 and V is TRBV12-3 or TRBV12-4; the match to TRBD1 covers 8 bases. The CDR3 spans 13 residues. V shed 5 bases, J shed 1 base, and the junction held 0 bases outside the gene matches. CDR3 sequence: CASSGQGNTEAFF. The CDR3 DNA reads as TGTGCCAGCAGTGGACAGGGGAACACTGAAGCTTTCTTT.

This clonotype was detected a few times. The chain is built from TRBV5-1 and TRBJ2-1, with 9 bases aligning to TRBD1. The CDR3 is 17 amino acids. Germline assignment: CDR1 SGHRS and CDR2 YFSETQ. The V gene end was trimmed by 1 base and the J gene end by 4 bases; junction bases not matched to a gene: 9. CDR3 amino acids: CASSLTMTGGKYNEQFF. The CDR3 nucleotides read TGCGCCAGCAGCTTGACTATGACAGGGGGGAAATACAATGAGCAGTTCTTC.

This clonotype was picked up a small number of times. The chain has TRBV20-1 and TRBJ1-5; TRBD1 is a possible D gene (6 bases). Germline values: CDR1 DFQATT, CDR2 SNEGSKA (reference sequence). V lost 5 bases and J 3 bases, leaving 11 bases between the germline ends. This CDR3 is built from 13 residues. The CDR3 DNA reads TGCAGTGCTTCAGGGGCACTCAATCAGCCCCAGCATTTT. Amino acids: CSASGALNQPQHF.

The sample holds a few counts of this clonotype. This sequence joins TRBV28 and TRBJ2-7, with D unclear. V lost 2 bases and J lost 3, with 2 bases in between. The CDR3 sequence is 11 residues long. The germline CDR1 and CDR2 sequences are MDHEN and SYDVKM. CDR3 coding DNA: TGTGCCAGCAGTTTAATCTACGAGCAGTACTTC. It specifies CASSLIYEQYF.

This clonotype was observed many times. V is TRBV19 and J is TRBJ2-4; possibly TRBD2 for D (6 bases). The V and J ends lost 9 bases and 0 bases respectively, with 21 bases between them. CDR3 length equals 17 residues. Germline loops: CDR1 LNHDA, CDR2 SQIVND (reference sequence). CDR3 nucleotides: TGTGCCAGCACGGAGTTTATAGCGGAAGAAGCCAAAAACATTCAGTACTTC. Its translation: CASTEFIAEEAKNIQYF.

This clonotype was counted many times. The CDR3 loop reads CASSYSSMAGELFF. DNA for the CDR3: TGTGCCAGCAGTTACTCGAGTATGGCCGGGGAGCTGTTTTTT. The genes are TRBV6-5 and TRBJ2-2; D gene uncertain. The V and J ends lost 0 bases and 6 bases respectively, with 8 bases between them. CDR1 and CDR2 (germline): MNHEY, SVGAGI. The CDR3 is 14 residues long.

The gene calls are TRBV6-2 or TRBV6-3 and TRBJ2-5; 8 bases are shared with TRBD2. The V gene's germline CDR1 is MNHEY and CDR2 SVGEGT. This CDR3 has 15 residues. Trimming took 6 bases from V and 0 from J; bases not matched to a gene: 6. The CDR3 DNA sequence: TGTGCCAGCAGAAATAGCGGGAAGTACCAAGAGACCCAGTACTTC. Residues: CASRNSGKYQETQYF.

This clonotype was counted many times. The CDR3 protein is CASSRERGPYEQYF. The DNA of the CDR3 is TGTGCCAGCAGTCGAGAACGGGGACCCTACGAGCAGTACTTC. The V call is TRBV6-5, the J call TRBJ2-7; either TRBD1 or TRBD2 may supply D (5 bases each). The CDR3 runs 14 residues. Germline values: CDR1 MNHEY, CDR2 SVGAGI. V shed 5 bases and J shed 2 bases, with 13 bases lying between them.

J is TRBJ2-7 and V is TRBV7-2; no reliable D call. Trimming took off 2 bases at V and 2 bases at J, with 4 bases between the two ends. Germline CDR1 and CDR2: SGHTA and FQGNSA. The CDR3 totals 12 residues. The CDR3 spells CASSLPTYEQYF. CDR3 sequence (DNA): TGTGCCAGCAGCTTACCCACCTACGAGCAGTACTTC.

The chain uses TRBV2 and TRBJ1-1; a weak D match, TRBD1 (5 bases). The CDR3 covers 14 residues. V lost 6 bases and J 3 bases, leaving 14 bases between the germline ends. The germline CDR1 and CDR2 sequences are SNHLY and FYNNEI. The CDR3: CASRTHGGDTEAFF. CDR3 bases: TGTGCCAGCAGGACCCACGGGGGTGACACTGAAGCTTTCTTT. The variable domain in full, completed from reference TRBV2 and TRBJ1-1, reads EPEVTQTPSHQVTQMGQEVILRCVPISNHLYFYWYRQILGQKVEFLVSFYNNEISEKSEIFDDQFSVERPDGSNFTLKIRSTKLEDSAMYFCASRTHGGDTEAFFGQGTRLTVV.

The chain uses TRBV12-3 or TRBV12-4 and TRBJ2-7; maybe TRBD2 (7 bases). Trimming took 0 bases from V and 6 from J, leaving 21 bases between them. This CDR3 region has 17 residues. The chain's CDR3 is CASSLAWGLAATGEQYF. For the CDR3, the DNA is TGTGCCAGCAGTTTAGCCTGGGGGCTAGCGGCGACGGGCGAGCAGTACTTC.

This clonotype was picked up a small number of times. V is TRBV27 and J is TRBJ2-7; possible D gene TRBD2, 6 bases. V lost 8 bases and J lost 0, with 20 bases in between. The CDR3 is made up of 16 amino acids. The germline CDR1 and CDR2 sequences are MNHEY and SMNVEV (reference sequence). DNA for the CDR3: TGTGCCAGCCGCCGTTTAGCGGCCTTTCCCTCCTACGAGCAGTACTTC. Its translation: CASRRLAAFPSYEQYF.

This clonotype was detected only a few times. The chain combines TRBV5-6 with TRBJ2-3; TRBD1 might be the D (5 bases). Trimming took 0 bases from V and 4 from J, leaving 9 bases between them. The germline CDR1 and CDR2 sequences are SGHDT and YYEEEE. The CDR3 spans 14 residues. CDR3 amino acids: CASSLAGAPDTQYF. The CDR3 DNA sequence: TGTGCCAGCAGCTTGGCTGGGGCTCCAGATACGCAGTATTTT.

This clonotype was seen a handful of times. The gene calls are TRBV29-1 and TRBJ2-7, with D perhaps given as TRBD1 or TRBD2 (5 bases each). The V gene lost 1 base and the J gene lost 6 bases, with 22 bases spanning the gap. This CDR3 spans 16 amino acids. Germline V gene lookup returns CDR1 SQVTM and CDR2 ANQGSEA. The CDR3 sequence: CSVEGAGTGQQAEQYF. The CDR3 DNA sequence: TGCAGCGTTGAAGGGGCCGGGACGGGTCAACAGGCCGAGCAGTACTTC.

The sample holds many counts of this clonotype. The CDR3 coding sequence is TGTGCCAGCAGTATTACACAGGGTATCCCCCCGACGAACACTGAAGCTTTCTTT. Translating gives CASSITQGIPPTNTEAFF. This chain links TRBV12-3 or TRBV12-4 with TRBJ1-1, with D maybe TRBD1 (6 bases). V shed 5 bases and J shed 1 base, with 23 bases lying between them. The CDR3 contains 18 residues.

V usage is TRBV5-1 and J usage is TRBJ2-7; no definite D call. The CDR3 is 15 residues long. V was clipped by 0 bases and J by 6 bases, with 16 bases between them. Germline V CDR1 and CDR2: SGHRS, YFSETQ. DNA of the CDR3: TGCGCCAGCAGCTTGGAGTCGGCATCCCCCCGCGAGCAGTACTTC. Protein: CASSLESASPREQYF.

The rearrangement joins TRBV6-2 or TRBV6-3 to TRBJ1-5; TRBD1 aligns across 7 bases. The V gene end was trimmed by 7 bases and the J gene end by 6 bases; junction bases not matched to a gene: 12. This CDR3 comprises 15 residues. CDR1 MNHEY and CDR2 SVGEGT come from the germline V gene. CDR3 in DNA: TGTGCCAGCACCCTCCGAAGACAGGGAGGTCAGCCCCAGCATTTT. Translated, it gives CASTLRRQGGQPQHF.